The count of the clone carrying this T cell receptor beta chain is one. Germline values: CDR1 SGHRS, CDR2 YFSETQ. The CDR3 sequence is 14 residues long. Trimming left V 6 bases short and J 0 bases short, with 10 bases between. The entry originates in a study of shared T cell receptors in the human thymus. Using immunoSEQ multiplex PCR, the repertoire was profiled, and TCRdb retains in-frame clones only, with some absent. The repertoire holds approximately 660,000 clones, with over 75% as singletons. These data are also associated with another study on human thymus T cells. From that second work: Resections that were taken during corrective heart surgery supplied the thymus tissue. Gene usage (both V and J) appeared biased in thymic and blood repertoires.

The specimen sequenced was thymocytes. This chain uses TRBV5-1 with TRBJ2-1; possibly TRBD1 for D (6 bases). The sequence came from a boy in the first two years of life with a congenital heart defect. The CDR3 protein is CASTEDSSYNEQFF. The DNA for the CDR3 is TGCGCCAGCACCGAGGACAGCTCCTACAATGAGCAGTTCTTC.